This T cell receptor beta chain was recovered during a study of CD8+CD57+ T cells in acquired aplastic anemia. Findings and limits, study-wide: Patient and control CD8+ Simpson's diversity was not significantly different.

Many counts were recorded for this clonotype. Its antigen is undetermined. The CDR3 runs 13 residues. V dropped 4 bases and J dropped 9 bases, with 13 bases sitting between them. Germline V gives CDR1 MNHNS, CDR2 SASEGT. The use of genomic DNA as template underpinned the TCR beta VDJ and CDR3 profiling. TCRdb independently ran MiXCR on the reads; one entry per CDR3 protein. The sample consists of 98,000 or so distinct CDR3 sequences, 51% of them appearing once. This clonotype was sampled from a human donor in good health, serving as a control. The chain couples TRBV6-1 to TRBJ2-1; no definite D call. The sample was sorted CD4+, CD8+, or CD8+CD57+ T cells (not recorded which) from PBMCs. In DNA, the CDR3 is TGTGCCAGCAGTGTCGTGGGTTACGGTGAGCAGTTCTTC. Residues: CASSVVGYGEQFF.